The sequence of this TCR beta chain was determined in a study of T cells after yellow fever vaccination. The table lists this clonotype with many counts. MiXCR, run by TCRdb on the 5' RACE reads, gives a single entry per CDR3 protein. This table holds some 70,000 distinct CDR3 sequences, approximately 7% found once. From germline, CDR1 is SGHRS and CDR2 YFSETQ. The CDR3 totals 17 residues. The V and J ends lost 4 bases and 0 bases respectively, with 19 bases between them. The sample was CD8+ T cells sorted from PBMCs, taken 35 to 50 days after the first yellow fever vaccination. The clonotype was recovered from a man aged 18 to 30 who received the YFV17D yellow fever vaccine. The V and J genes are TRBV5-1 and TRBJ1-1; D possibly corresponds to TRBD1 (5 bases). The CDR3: CASSPFPGTVMNTEAFF. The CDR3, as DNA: TGCGCCAGCAGCCCTTTTCCCGGGACGGTAATGAACACTGAAGCTTTCTTT.